A single sample gave rise to the 31 T cell receptor beta chains below, sequenced in a study of CD8 T cell repertoires and HIV-1 epitope variants (TCRdb year 2020). Library generation was performed with the immunoSEQ multiplex PCR assay. Held by TCRdb, this immuneACCESS table contains in-frame sequences only and omits some clones. Under half of the omission traces to an unresolved V gene where checked; the cause of the rest is unknown. The sample yields fewer than 6,500 clones; roughly two thirds were counted once. The ten largest clones take up roughly 45% of the sample. Their recognized antigens are unknown. Sequenced material: cultured CD8+ T cells derived from PBMCs. These TCRs come from a male donor with HIV.

The CDR3 DNA sequence: TGTGCCAGCAGCTTAGCTGGGGGGGGTCTGGAAGATACGCAGTATTTT. This sequence encodes CASSLAGGGLEDTQYF. This chain joins TRBV7-2 and TRBJ2-3; 7 nucleotides match TRBD2. The CDR3 loop spans 16 amino acids. Germline V lookup: CDR1 SGHTA, CDR2 FQGNSA. The V and J ends lost 0 bases and 5 bases, in that order; junction bases with no gene match: 8. Looking up the rest from reference TRBV7-2 and TRBJ2-3 gives the full variable domain: GAGVSQSPSNKVTEKGKDVELRCDPISGHTALYWYRQSLGQGLEFLIYFQGNSAPDKSGLPSDRFSAERTGGSVSTLTIQRTQQEDSAVYLCASSLAGGGLEDTQYFGPGTRLTVL.

This sequence joins TRBV6-5 and TRBJ2-7, with 7 nucleotides matching TRBD1. The germline CDR1 and CDR2 sequences are MNHEY and SVGAGI. V was pared by 2 bases and J by 6 bases, with 7 bases of the junction left unmatched. The CDR3 contains 14 residues. CDR3 nucleotides: TGTGCCAGCAGTTACGGGCAGGGGGTCGGCGAGCAGTACTTC. Translation: CASSYGQGVGEQYF.

This clone turned up a few times. CDR3 nucleotide sequence: TGTGCCAGTAGTATAGCGGGGGGGGCTATCTACGAGCAGTACTTC. Encoded protein: CASSIAGGAIYEQYF. The chain recombines TRBV19 with TRBJ2-7, with TRBD2 matching over 8 bases. CDR1 is LNHDA, CDR2 SQIVND, per germline (reference sequence). This CDR3 contains 15 residues. The trim removed 1 base at V and 3 bases at J, leaving 5 bases unmatched. Full variable domain (missing parts from reference TRBV19 and TRBJ2-7): DGGITQSPKYLFRKEGQNVTLSCEQNLNHDAMYWYRQDPGQGLRLIYYSQIVNDFQKGDIAEGYSVSREKKESFPLTVTSAQKNPTAFYLCASSIAGGAIYEQYFGPGTRLTVT.

The chain uses TRBV29-1 and TRBJ2-7, with TRBD2 matching 7 bases. CDR1 SQVTM and CDR2 ANQGSEA come from the germline V gene. The CDR3 loop spans 13 amino acids. Unmatched junction bases numbered 10, after V lost 7 bases and J lost 4 bases. The CDR3 bases are TGCAGCGCTCGGGGTCAGGGAGGGTACGAGCAGTACTTC. Protein: CSARGQGGYEQYF.

The chain employs TRBV2 and TRBJ1-1; tentative D call: TRBD1 (6 bases). Trimming pared 7 bases from V and 2 bases from J, leaving 11 bases between. This CDR3 is 13 amino acids long. Per germline, CDR1 SNHLY and CDR2 FYNNEI. CDR3 in amino acids: CASMQGRNTEAFF. CDR3 coding DNA: TGTGCCAGCATGCAGGGGAGAAACACTGAAGCTTTCTTT.

This clone has just one count. The CDR3 nucleotides are TGTGCCAGCAGTTACTCGATGGCCGAAGGGCAGTACTTC. Amino acids: CASSYSMAEGQYF. The V and J genes are TRBV6-5 and TRBJ2-7; no firm D call. CDR3 size: 13 residues. Trimming removed 0 bases from V and 9 bases from J, with 12 bases in between. Per germline, CDR1 MNHEY and CDR2 SVGAGI.

The genes are TRBV27 and TRBJ2-3, with 10 bases fitting TRBD2. Germline V gives CDR1 MNHEY, CDR2 SMNVEV (reference sequence). The CDR3 length is 18 residues. J was trimmed by 0 bases and V by 7 bases; bases with no gene match: 13. This CDR3 is CASTPTTTSGRSTDTQYF. The CDR3 region has the DNA TGTGCCAGCACCCCGACCACGACTAGCGGGCGTAGCACAGATACGCAGTATTTT.

The chain joins TRBV27 to TRBJ1-6; D is unclear. Germline assignment: CDR1 MNHEY and CDR2 SMNVEV (reference sequence). There are 15 residues in the CDR3. V was pared by 3 bases and J by 7 bases, with 13 bases between. This CDR3 is CASSFSQDLNSPLHF. The DNA of the CDR3 is TGTGCCAGCAGTTTCAGCCAGGATTTGAATTCACCCCTCCACTTT.

This clone was recorded once. The rearrangement uses TRBV4-2 and TRBJ2-7; TRBD1 agrees at 7 bases. The CDR3 loop spans 14 amino acids. Losses at the gene ends were 5 bases for V and 7 bases for J; bases not matched to a gene: 11. Germline CDR1 reads LGHNA; CDR2 reads YNFKEQ. The CDR3 loop reads CASSLGQYLREQYF. The CDR3 nucleotides read TGTGCCAGCAGCTTGGGACAGTACCTTCGTGAGCAGTACTTC.

The chain combines TRBV27 with TRBJ2-1; the D gene is possibly TRBD1 (6 bases). Germline CDR1 reads MNHEY; CDR2 reads SMNVEV (reference sequence). Trimming shortened V by 8 bases and J by 0 bases, and 17 bases separated the two germline ends. The CDR3 contains 16 residues. The DNA of the CDR3 is TGTGCCAGCTGCCTATGGGGGCAAAGCTCCTACAATGAGCAGTTCTTC. This encodes CASCLWGQSSYNEQFF.

This sequence joins TRBV10-3 and TRBJ1-1; the match to TRBD1 covers 11 bases. The V and J ends lost 4 bases and 9 bases, in that order; junction bases with no gene match: 4. This CDR3 region has 13 residues. The germline CDR1 and CDR2 sequences are ENHRY and SYGVKD. The CDR3 DNA reads TGTGCCATCAGTGTCGGACAGGGGGCGCAAGCTTTCTTT. This translates into CAISVGQGAQAFF.

The V call is TRBV9, the J call TRBJ2-7; the D is unclear. The germline gives CDR1 SGDLS, CDR2 YYNGEE. This CDR3 has 15 residues. V was cut by 0 bases and J by 2 bases, with 12 bases left in between. The CDR3: CASSVDLASTYEQYF. The CDR3 DNA reads TGTGCCAGCAGCGTAGACTTGGCCAGCACCTACGAGCAGTACTTC.

The V and J genes are TRBV27 and TRBJ2-7, with D perhaps matching TRBD2 (6 bases). CDR3 length equals 13 residues. The germline V and J ends were trimmed by 5 bases and 2 bases, with 10 bases remaining between them. CDR1 is MNHEY, CDR2 SMNVEV, per germline (reference sequence). CDR3 bases: TGTGCCAGCAGTCCGACTAGAACCTACGAGCAGTACTTC. Residues: CASSPTRTYEQYF.

The chain is built from TRBV6-5 and TRBJ2-5; D uncertain. CDR1 MNHEY and CDR2 SVGAGI come from the germline V gene. Trimming took 8 bases from V and 1 from J, leaving 11 bases between them. The CDR3 covers 13 residues. The CDR3 nucleotides are TGTGCCAGCCGGTCGGTAGGCCAAGAGACCCAGTACTTC. Translating gives CASRSVGQETQYF.

The gene calls are TRBV5-6 and TRBJ1-6; D is uncertain. V was shortened by 1 base and J by 2 bases, with 19 bases between the two germline ends. The CDR3 totals 19 residues. Per the germline V gene, CDR1 is SGHDT and CDR2 is YYEEEE. CDR3 protein: CASSLRAGNPMPYNSPLHF. CDR3 bases: TGTGCCAGCAGCTTGCGTGCGGGCAATCCCATGCCCTATAATTCACCCCTCCACTTT.

The chain recombines TRBV5-6 with TRBJ1-1; a possible D gene is TRBD1 (5 bases). Per germline, CDR1 SGHDT and CDR2 YYEEEE. V gave up 1 base and J gave up 5 bases, with 12 bases separating them. The CDR3 spans 14 residues. The CDR3 coding sequence is TGTGCCAGCAGCTTGAATCAGGGTAGTACTGAAGCTTTCTTT. It specifies CASSLNQGSTEAFF.

This clone was seen only a few times. The chain combines TRBV10-3 with TRBJ2-3; TRBD1 matches 9 bases. The length of the CDR3 is 17 residues. Per the germline V gene, CDR1 is ENHRY and CDR2 is SYGVKD. Trimming at V came to 2 bases and at J to 3 bases, leaving 9 bases not matched to a gene. The DNA for the CDR3 is TGTGCCATCAGTGAGGACCGGGACAGGGACTATACAGATACGCAGTATTTT. It codes for CAISEDRDRDYTDTQYF.

J is TRBJ2-5 and V is TRBV28; 12 bases agree with TRBD2. Trimming took 5 bases from V and 0 from J; bases not matched to a gene: 19. The CDR3 is 21 residues long. The germline gives CDR1 MDHEN, CDR2 SYDVKM. The CDR3 spells CASSTFPTTSGGEGYQETQYF. The CDR3 bases are TGTGCCAGCAGTACATTCCCGACGACTAGCGGGGGTGAGGGGTACCAAGAGACCCAGTACTTC.

Here the CDR3 reads CASSIDALQQPQHF. CDR3 coding DNA: TGTGCCAGTAGTATAGATGCACTCCAACAGCCCCAGCATTTT. This sequence joins TRBV19 and TRBJ1-5; no firm D call. The CDR3 sequence is 14 residues long. Trimming removed 0 bases from V and 7 bases from J, with 10 bases in between. The germline V gene has CDR1 LNHDA and CDR2 SQIVND (reference sequence).

This sequence joins TRBV29-1 and TRBJ1-3; maybe TRBD1 (6 bases). Germline V gene sequence: CDR1 SQVTM, CDR2 ANQGSEA. Trimming shortened V by 6 bases and J by 0 bases, and 15 bases separated the two germline ends. The CDR3 sequence is 15 residues long. The CDR3 spells CSVLDSLSSGNTIYF. The CDR3 region has the DNA TGCAGCGTCCTGGACAGCTTAAGCTCTGGAAACACCATATATTTT.

CDR3 nucleotide sequence: TGTGCCAGCAGTTACTCCCCTAGCGGGAGAAACAATGAGCAGTTCTTC. Translation: CASSYSPSGRNNEQFF. The rearrangement uses TRBV6-5 and TRBJ2-1; 10 nucleotides agree with TRBD2. Germline V CDR1 and CDR2: MNHEY, SVGAGI. This CDR3 is built from 16 residues. Trimming at V came to 0 bases and at J to 5 bases, leaving 4 bases not matched to a gene.

The sample holds a few counts of this clone. V and J are TRBV6-5 and TRBJ1-2, with D uncertain. V lost 1 base, J lost 7 bases, and 13 bases lay in between. The germline CDR1 and CDR2 sequences are MNHEY and SVGAGI. The length of the CDR3 is 14 residues. CDR3 residues: CASSYFQDRGGYTF. The CDR3 region has the DNA TGTGCCAGCAGTTACTTCCAGGATCGGGGTGGCTACACCTTC.

The chain recombines TRBV28 with TRBJ2-5; D not resolved. Trimming stripped 4 bases from V and 1 base from J, with 13 bases between. In germline, CDR1 is MDHEN, CDR2 SYDVKM. This CDR3 has 15 amino acids. Here the CDR3 reads CASSSPDMSQETQYF. CDR3 in DNA: TGTGCCAGCAGTTCCCCTGACATGTCCCAAGAGACCCAGTACTTC.

This clone was seen a handful of times. The genes are TRBV25-1 and TRBJ2-1; D is tentatively TRBD1 or TRBD2 (5 bases each). The CDR3 totals 15 residues. V was cut by 3 bases and J by 0 bases, with 9 bases left in between. CDR1 MGHDK and CDR2 SYGVNS come from the germline V gene. The CDR3 nucleotides are TGTGCCAGCAGTGAGGGGGTCCACTCCTACAATGAGCAGTTCTTC. It translates to CASSEGVHSYNEQFF.

The rearrangement uses TRBV5-4 and TRBJ2-7, with 7 positions matching TRBD2. V gave up 0 bases and J gave up 6 bases; unmatched junction bases: 9. This CDR3 has 15 amino acids. Germline V CDR1 and CDR2: SGHNT, YYREEE (reference sequence). Written as DNA, the CDR3 is TGTGCCAGCAGCTTGGAAGGCGGGAGTGTAACCGAGCAGTACTTC. Its translation: CASSLEGGSVTEQYF.

The rearrangement uses TRBV5-6 and TRBJ2-5, with D uncertain. Germline assignment: CDR1 SGHDT and CDR2 YYEEEE. The ends were cut back, 7 bases at V and 2 bases at J, with 12 bases in the middle. CDR3 length: 13 amino acids. The chain's CDR3 is CASFRTRQETQYF. The CDR3 region has the DNA TGTGCCAGCTTCCGAACGCGACAAGAGACCCAGTACTTC.

CDR3 coding DNA: TGTGCCAGCAGCTTAGTGGGGGCTAGCGATGAGCAGTTCTTC. Amino acids: CASSLVGASDEQFF. J is TRBJ2-1 and V is TRBV7-9; D is tentatively TRBD1 or TRBD2 (6 bases each). Germline loops: CDR1 SEHNR, CDR2 FQNEAQ (reference sequence). The germline V and J ends were trimmed by 1 base and 8 bases, with 12 bases remaining between them. The CDR3 contains 14 residues.

Here the CDR3 reads CASKYLSYNSPLHF. CDR3 sequence (DNA): TGTGCCAGCAAATACCTCTCCTATAATTCACCCCTCCACTTT. The J gene is TRBJ1-6, the V gene TRBV28, with D uncertain. The CDR3 covers 14 residues. Looked up from germline, CDR1 is MDHEN and CDR2 is SYDVKM. V gave up 7 bases and J gave up 0 bases, with 7 bases separating them. Supplemented by reference TRBV28 and TRBJ1-6, the full variable domain reads DVKVTQSSRYLVKRTGEKVFLECVQDMDHENMFWYRQDPGLGLRLIYFSYDVKMKEKGDIPEGYSVSREKKERFSLILESASTNQTSMYLCASKYLSYNSPLHFGNGTRLTVT.

This sequence joins TRBV14 and TRBJ2-7, with unresolved D. The CDR3 is 12 amino acids. Germline V CDR1 and CDR2: SGHDN, FVKESK. With 3 bases removed from V and 5 bases from J, the gap between germline ends came to 8 bases. The CDR3 protein is CASSQGWNEQYF. Here the CDR3 DNA reads TGTGCCAGCAGCCAGGGCTGGAACGAGCAGTACTTC.

V is TRBV19 and J is TRBJ2-7, with D unclear. The germline CDR1 and CDR2 sequences are LNHDA and SQIVND (reference sequence). Trimming left V 2 bases short and J 7 bases short, with 9 bases between. The CDR3 is made up of 12 amino acids. CDR3: CASSISGGEQYF. CDR3 DNA sequence: TGTGCCAGTAGTATATCTGGCGGAGAGCAGTACTTC.

This chain connects TRBV4-2 to TRBJ2-1, with 8 bases matching TRBD2. This CDR3 spans 14 amino acids. V lost 6 bases and J lost 7; bases outside the gene matches: 8. CDR1 is LGHNA and CDR2 is YNFKEQ in the germline V gene. Written as DNA, the CDR3 is TGTGCCAGCAGAACTAGCGGACGGGGGAATGAGCAGTTCTTC. Its translation: CASRTSGRGNEQFF.